This record concerns one T cell receptor (beta chain) sequence. Its cognate antigen is unknown. The data were taken from a study of radiotherapy plus CTLA-4 blockade in lung cancer. General study findings and limits: Reports identified early blood T cell clone dynamics, with interferon-beta, as the best response predictor.

Sequencing used immunoSEQ multiplex PCR; TCRdb keeps in-frame clones, though not all of them. The sample lists tens of thousands of clones, roughly 88% occurring once. Here the sequenced sample was peripheral blood, taken from a patient treated with radiotherapy plus ipilimumab. This clonotype was obtained from a human donor with non-small cell lung cancer whose response to radiotherapy plus ipilimumab could not be evaluated.

CDR3 sequence (DNA): TGCGCCAGCAGCCCAGGGACAGGGGATGGAAACACCATATATTTT. It translates to CASSPGTGDGNTIYF. V and J are TRBV5-1 and TRBJ1-3; 10 nucleotides line up with TRBD1. The CDR3 consists of 15 residues. The germline V gene encodes CDR1 SGHRS and CDR2 YFSETQ. V gave up 4 bases and J gave up 3 bases; unmatched junction bases: 4.